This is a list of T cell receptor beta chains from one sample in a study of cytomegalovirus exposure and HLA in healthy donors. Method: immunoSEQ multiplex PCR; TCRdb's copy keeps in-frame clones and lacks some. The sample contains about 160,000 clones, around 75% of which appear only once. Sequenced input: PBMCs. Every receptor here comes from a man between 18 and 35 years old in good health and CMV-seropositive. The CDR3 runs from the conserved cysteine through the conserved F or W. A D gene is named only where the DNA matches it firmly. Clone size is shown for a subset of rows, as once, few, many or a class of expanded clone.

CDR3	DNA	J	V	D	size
CASSLDRTRGTEAFF	TGTGCCAGCAGCTTAGATCGGACAAGGGGGACTGAAGCTTTCTTT	TRBJ1-1	TRBV11-2	-	-
CASSQETSGGAYEQFF	TGCGCCAGCAGCCAAGAGACTAGCGGGGGGGCCTATGAGCAGTTCTTC	TRBJ2-1	TRBV4-1	TRBD2	-
CASSPITGELFF	TGTGCCAGCTCACCCATCACCGGGGAGCTGTTTTTT	TRBJ2-2	TRBV18	-	-
CASSLSQGLETQYF	TGTGCCAGCAGCTTGTCCCAGGGGTTGGAGACCCAGTACTTC	TRBJ2-5	TRBV5-6	-	-
CASSQEPGTKNIQYF	TGCGCCAGCAGCCAAGAACCAGGGACCAAAAACATTCAGTACTTC	TRBJ2-4	TRBV4-1	-	-
CASSESILGSGVENTEAFF	TGTGCCAGCAGTGAAAGCATCCTAGGTTCGGGGGTGGAGAACACTGAAGCTTTCTTT	TRBJ1-1	TRBV2	-	-
CAADREYNQPQHF	TGTGCCGCGGATCGGGAATATAATCAGCCCCAGCATTTT	TRBJ1-5	TRBV6-9	-	-
CASSEGQGPGEKLFF	TGTGCCAGCAGTGAAGGACAGGGGCCGGGTGAAAAACTGTTTTTT	TRBJ1-4	TRBV25-1	TRBD1	-
CASSLEGGGTDTQYF	TGCGCCAGCAGCTTGGAAGGCGGGGGGACAGATACGCAGTATTTT	TRBJ2-3	TRBV5-1	TRBD2	-
CASSPAADTGELFF	TGTGCCAGCTCACCGGCCGCCGACACCGGGGAGCTGTTTTTT	TRBJ2-2	TRBV18	-	-
CASSLVGGNYGYTF	TGCGCCAGCAGCTTGGTGGGGGGAAACTATGGCTACACCTTC	TRBJ1-2	TRBV5-1	-	-
CASSTARQGNTEAFF	TGTGCCAGCAGCACCGCGCGGCAGGGAAACACTGAAGCTTTCTTT	TRBJ1-1	TRBV7-2	-	-
CATSREAGGRNTIYF	TGTGCCACCAGCAGAGAGGCCGGAGGAAGAAACACCATATATTTT	TRBJ1-3	TRBV15	-	-
CASSQDRGQAGYTF	TGCGCCAGCAGCCAAGATAGGGGACAGGCCGGCTACACCTTC	TRBJ1-2	TRBV4-1	TRBD1	-
CASCGSSTDTQYF	TGTGCCAGCTGCGGCAGCTCCACAGATACGCAGTATTTT	TRBJ2-3	TRBV6-1	-	few
CASSEFGHRNTEAFF	TGTGCCAGCAGCGAATTTGGACATAGGAACACTGAAGCTTTCTTT	TRBJ1-1	TRBV25-1	-	-
CASSRRGGGNTGELFF	TGTGCCAGCAGCCGAAGGGGAGGGGGGAACACCGGGGAGCTGTTTTTT	TRBJ2-2	TRBV7-6	-	-
CASSVLGRDRDQPQHF	TGTGCCAGCAGTGTGTTAGGGCGGGACCGTGACCAGCCCCAGCATTTT	TRBJ1-5	TRBV2	-	-
CATSRVASEAFF	TGTGCCACCAGCAGAGTAGCCAGTGAAGCTTTCTTT	TRBJ1-1	TRBV15	-	-
CAYRDRGGTGELFF	TGTGCCTACCGTGACAGGGGGGGGACCGGGGAGCTGTTTTTT	TRBJ2-2	TRBV30	TRBD1	-
CASSPIRGLRRETQYF	TGTGCCAGCAGCCCGATCAGGGGCTTACGTAGAGAGACCCAGTACTTC	TRBJ2-5	TRBV11-2	-	-
CATARGTTNEKLFF	TGTGCCACCGCCAGGGGTACAACTAATGAAAAACTGTTTTTT	TRBJ1-4	TRBV27	-	-